Shown below are 11 T cell receptor beta chains from a single sample sequenced in a study of shared clonotypes between healthy human individuals. Clones were sequenced by immunoSEQ multiplex PCR, and TCRdb holds only the in-frame ones, with some missing. Found here are about 2.3 million clones, 85% to 95% of them singletons; the top ten hold 0.37%. The sequencing sample was made of naive CD4+ T cells from PBMCs. The subset was: CD45RA+ positively selected. The receptors originated from a man in his late teens or twenties in good health. Some clones in this sample may be carry-over from other donors' samples.

The chain recombines TRBV2 with TRBJ1-2; no reliable D call. The germline CDR1 and CDR2 sequences are SNHLY and FYNNEI. The CDR3 is made up of 13 amino acids. V lost 9 bases to trimming and J lost 0 bases, with 11 bases between them. As DNA, the CDR3 is TGTGCCAGTGGAAGTAGTGCTAACTATGGCTACACCTTC. Amino acids: CASGSSANYGYTF.

The chain combines TRBV5-4 with TRBJ2-3; weak D call: TRBD1 (6 bases). The germline V gene encodes CDR1 SGHNT and CDR2 YYREEE (reference sequence). V was shortened by 4 bases and J by 2 bases, with 14 bases between the two germline ends. The CDR3 extends over 15 amino acids. This CDR3 is CASSSLRGSTDTQYF. Here the CDR3 DNA reads TGTGCCAGCAGCAGTCTCAGGGGTTCCACAGATACGCAGTATTTT.

The chain has TRBV27 and TRBJ2-1; TRBD2 might be the D (5 bases). Trimming removed 5 bases at V and 1 base at J, with 15 bases between. The CDR3 has 16 residues. CDR1 MNHEY and CDR2 SMNVEV come from the germline V gene (reference sequence). CDR3 in DNA: TGTGCCAGCAGTGTACGTGGCGGGTTATCCTACAATGAGCAGTTCTTC. It translates to CASSVRGGLSYNEQFF.

The V and J genes are TRBV5-8 and TRBJ2-1; D is undetermined. The V end lost 4 bases, the J end lost 7 bases, and 15 bases lay between the germline ends. Germline-derived CDR1 and CDR2 are SGHTS and YDEGEE. The CDR3 runs to 14 residues. The CDR3 here is CASSPVLDANEQFF. CDR3 DNA: TGTGCCAGCAGCCCCGTACTGGACGCGAATGAGCAGTTCTTC.

The chain employs TRBV2 and TRBJ2-6; a weak D match, TRBD1 (6 bases). V was shortened by 1 base and J by 1 base, with 8 bases between the two germline ends. CDR3 length: 16 amino acids. Per the germline V gene, CDR1 is SNHLY and CDR2 is FYNNEI. The CDR3 spells CASSEGGLSGANVLTF. CDR3 nucleotide sequence: TGTGCCAGCAGTGAAGGGGGGCTTTCTGGGGCCAACGTCCTGACTTTC.

The chain uses TRBV27 and TRBJ2-7; 12 bases fit TRBD2. CDR3 length: 17 residues. Trimming removed 4 bases from V and 0 bases from J; junction bases left unmatched: 7. In germline, CDR1 is MNHEY, CDR2 SMNVEV (reference sequence). CDR3 sequence (DNA): TGTGCCAGCAGTTCCCAACGACTAGCGGGGGTCTCCTACGAGCAGTACTTC. Translating gives CASSSQRLAGVSYEQYF.

This chain links TRBV2 with TRBJ2-1; D gene uncertain. The CDR3 is 11 residues long. The ends were cut back, 5 bases at V and 5 bases at J, with 4 bases in the middle. Looked up from germline, CDR1 is SNHLY and CDR2 is FYNNEI. Written as DNA, the CDR3 is TGTGCCAGCAGTAAAAACAATGAGCAGTTCTTC. As protein: CASSKNNEQFF.

The gene calls are TRBV6-5 and TRBJ1-5; D is unclear. The CDR3 runs to 15 residues. V dropped 5 bases and J dropped 0 bases, with 11 bases sitting between them. CDR1 is MNHEY, CDR2 SVGAGI, per germline. The CDR3 nucleotides read TGTGCCAGCAGTCCGGACGGAGATAGCAATCAGCCCCAGCATTTT. This encodes CASSPDGDSNQPQHF.

The chain couples TRBV5-1 to TRBJ2-5; perhaps TRBD1 as D (6 bases). The CDR3 spans 13 residues. V was pared by 3 bases and J by 5 bases, with 11 bases between. The germline gives CDR1 SGHRS, CDR2 YFSETQ. CDR3 loop: CASSSRDKETQYF. CDR3 nucleotide sequence: TGCGCCAGCAGCTCAAGGGACAAGGAGACCCAGTACTTC.

V is TRBV5-1 and J is TRBJ2-7, with D hard to call. This CDR3 comprises 14 residues. V lost 0 bases to trimming and J lost 5 bases, with 12 bases between them. Germline CDR1 reads SGHRS; CDR2 reads YFSETQ. This CDR3 reads CASSLARPADEQYF. CDR3 bases: TGCGCCAGCAGCTTGGCGCGGCCGGCGGACGAGCAGTACTTC.

The CDR3 DNA reads TGTGCCAGCAGTTTATCCGCGAACACCATATATTTT. Residues: CASSLSANTIYF. The rearrangement joins TRBV28 to TRBJ1-3; no firm D call. Trimming pared 1 base from V and 7 bases from J, leaving 5 bases between. The CDR3 length is 12 residues. Germline V gene sequence: CDR1 MDHEN, CDR2 SYDVKM.